These T cell receptor beta chains were read from a single sample in a study of CD8 T cells in Susac syndrome. TCRdb analysed the immunoSEQ multiplex PCR reads with MiXCR anew, one entry per CDR3 protein. The repertoire holds 150,000 to 200,000 distinct CDR3 sequences, with 90% to 95% as singletons. Input material: CD4+ T cells from PBMCs. These receptors were collected from a human donor with Susac syndrome. Each CDR3 is given without its conserved first and last residue. Each record gives: V gene, J gene, clone size, CDR3 protein. Only some rows state a clone size, as once, few, many or a class for expanded clones.

>TRBV29-1|TRBJ2-5|once
SGKGGSQETQY
>TRBV5-6|TRBJ2-7|-
ASSFGRLSSYEQY
>TRBV9|TRBJ2-5|-
ASSVVGVSQETQY
>TRBV20-1|TRBJ2-2|-
SAFGSGGSNTGELF
>TRBV7-9|TRBJ2-7|-
ASNTAGTAAYEQY
>TRBV5-4|TRBJ1-2|once
ASSPSGGSNYGYT
>TRBV6-2/TRBV6-3|TRBJ2-7|-
ASRREEQY
>TRBV3-1|TRBJ1-2|-
ASSQDRGFGYT
>TRBV5-4|TRBJ2-2|-
ASSHMKRGSTGELF
>TRBV12-3/TRBV12-4|TRBJ1-4|-
ASSPFEGTAITTNEKLF
>TRBV6-5|TRBJ2-7|-
ASSPSGRGWGEQY
>TRBV15|TRBJ2-7|-
ATSRDRRAYEQY
>TRBV18|TRBJ2-1|-
ASSPSGLNLHEQF
>TRBV7-2|TRBJ2-5|-
ASSLEELAGGGETQY
>TRBV7-9|TRBJ2-1|-
ASSLELAGGPGNEQF
>TRBV14|TRBJ2-3|-
ASSAEGVVFSDTQY
>TRBV4-2|TRBJ1-5|-
ASSRDVDGPQH
>TRBV5-1|TRBJ1-1|-
ASSALTGEGEAF
>TRBV12-5|TRBJ1-6|-
ASALERSSPLH
>TRBV29-1|TRBJ1-4|once
SAANEKLF
>TRBV18|TRBJ2-3|-
ASSPREGTDTQY
>TRBV20-1|TRBJ2-2|once
SARGTNTGELF
>TRBV15|TRBJ1-6|-
ATKELTGSPLH
>TRBV29-1|TRBJ2-2|-
SVVTRSNTGELF
>TRBV20-1|TRBJ2-4|-
SVASGENIQY
>TRBV4-1|TRBJ2-3|-
ASSQGLGTVSTDTQY
>TRBV12-3/TRBV12-4|TRBJ1-1|-
ASRRTPAVNTEAF
>TRBV20-1|TRBJ1-4|-
SASLPGQGGEKLF
>TRBV14|TRBJ1-2|-
ASSQTGINYGYT
>TRBV27|TRBJ1-4|-
ASTTRGAGTNEKLF
>TRBV12-3/TRBV12-4|TRBJ2-7|once
ASSLSSVPISPPGHEQY
>TRBV6-5|TRBJ1-6|-
ASSYLMGNSPLH
>TRBV6-6|TRBJ1-5|-
ASSYSGQGLQPQH
>TRBV27|TRBJ1-6|-
ASSLSRQPRTSPLH
>TRBV20-1|TRBJ1-6|-
SARESTGRSPLH
>TRBV2|TRBJ2-5|-
ASSQAEETQY
>TRBV6-2/TRBV6-3|TRBJ2-3|once
ASSYGRGSTDTQY
>TRBV6-5|TRBJ2-7|-
ASSYSPRQY
>TRBV12-3/TRBV12-4|TRBJ1-4|-
ASSFGQGNEKLF
>TRBV19|TRBJ2-5|-
ASTPNPQTGTETQY
>TRBV7-7|TRBJ2-5|-
ASSFRPRYQETQY
>TRBV20-1|TRBJ1-1|-
RGHIDTEAF
>TRBV20-1|TRBJ2-3|-
SAQVIAGRGDTQY
>TRBV20-1|TRBJ2-5|-
SALKRAEGSETQY
>TRBV5-6|TRBJ1-5|-
ASSLERGLYSNQPQH
>TRBV9|TRBJ1-6|-
ASSVVGGDNSPLH
>TRBV25-1|TRBJ1-1|-
ASSEYRQSTEAF
>TRBV20-1|TRBJ1-1|once
SASGPGGTEAF
>TRBV30|TRBJ1-6|once
AWSVSSGGRSPLH
>TRBV5-1|TRBJ1-5|-
ASSPGPLSDQPQH
>TRBV20-1|TRBJ2-5|-
SVGQGGQETQY
>TRBV30|TRBJ1-2|-
AWTGGGSGYT
>TRBV28|TRBJ2-7|-
ASSGGIPGGEQY
>TRBV20-1|TRBJ2-1|once
SARLQGDHNEQF
>TRBV24-1|TRBJ2-3|-
ATIAPGMNTDTQY
>TRBV5-4|TRBJ2-3|-
ASIAGGQDTQY
>TRBV6-5|TRBJ2-7|once
ASRPPGTGYEQY
>TRBV9|TRBJ2-6|-
ASSVESSGANVLT
>TRBV4-3|TRBJ1-2|-
ASSQDPTGFPYGYT
>TRBV11-2|TRBJ1-3|-
ASSRTGSFSGNTIY